Listed here are 24 T cell receptor beta chains from one sample, sequenced in a study of OX40 agonist ivuxolimab in advanced cancers. Profiling relied on immunoSEQ multiplex PCR, and the TCRdb table lists in-frame clones only, not all of them. This table holds 40,000 to 60,000 clones, about 86% found once. The sequences come from CD4+ or CD8+ T cells sorted from blood, collected in a trial of the OX40 agonist ivuxolimab. Receptors were obtained from an adult with an advanced solid tumor such as melanoma, head and neck, liver or kidney cancer.

This clone has more than one count but fewer than ten. J is TRBJ2-7 and V is TRBV5-8, with 8 positions matching TRBD1. There are 14 residues in the CDR3. Per the germline V gene, CDR1 is SGHTS and CDR2 is YDEGEE. The J segment lost 3 bases and the V segment lost 0 bases, leaving 2 bases of the junction unmatched. CDR3 region: CASSLGGTGYEQYF. The CDR3 nucleotides are TGTGCCAGCAGCTTGGGGGGGACAGGCTACGAGCAGTACTTC.

This chain connects TRBV27 to TRBJ1-1; TRBD1 aligns across 8 bases. This CDR3 has 15 residues. Germline lookup yields CDR1 MNHEY and CDR2 SMNVEV (reference sequence). The J segment lost 8 bases and the V segment lost 7 bases, leaving 15 bases of the junction unmatched. CDR3 region: CASTPFGQGASEAFF. The CDR3 coding sequence is TGTGCCAGCACCCCCTTTGGGCAGGGGGCGTCGGAAGCTTTCTTT.

This sequence joins TRBV7-9 and TRBJ2-3; D gene uncertain. The CDR3 consists of 14 residues. Germline V gives CDR1 SEHNR, CDR2 FQNEAQ (reference sequence). V shed 1 base and J shed 4 bases, with 9 bases lying between them. The CDR3 bases are TGTGCCAGCAGCTTAGAAGGTTTCGCAGATACGCAGTATTTT. It specifies CASSLEGFADTQYF. Full variable domain (outside the CDR3, taken from reference TRBV7-9 and TRBJ2-3): DTGVSQNPRHKITKRGQNVTFRCDPISEHNRLYWYRQTLGQGPEFLTYFQNEAQLEKSRLLSDRFSAERPKGSFSTLEIQRTEQGDSAMYLCASSLEGFADTQYFGPGTRLTVL.

V and J are TRBV5-1 and TRBJ2-7; 10 nucleotides agree with TRBD1. Trimming took 1 base from V and 6 from J; bases not matched to a gene: 7. The length of the CDR3 is 15 residues. The germline V gene encodes CDR1 SGHRS and CDR2 YFSETQ. DNA for the CDR3: TGCGCCAGCAGCTTGAGGACAGGGGGGACGGCCGAGCAGTACTTC. Encoded protein: CASSLRTGGTAEQYF.

This chain links TRBV10-3 with TRBJ1-2, with 7 nucleotides matching TRBD1. V shed 6 bases, J shed 8 bases, and the junction held 12 bases outside the gene matches. Germline CDR1 reads ENHRY; CDR2 reads SYGVKD. There are 14 residues in the CDR3. Written as DNA, the CDR3 is TGTGCCATCAGCGGGACAGACCTTGGGGGGGGCTACACCTTC. Its translation: CAISGTDLGGGYTF.

This chain links TRBV6-6 with TRBJ1-6, with D uncertain. The germline CDR1 and CDR2 sequences are MNHNY and SVGAGI (reference sequence). The CDR3 is 15 amino acids. Trimming shortened V by 6 bases and J by 3 bases, and 12 bases separated the two germline ends. This CDR3 reads CASRAGKNYNSPLHF. CDR3 DNA: TGTGCCAGCAGAGCGGGGAAGAACTATAATTCACCCCTCCACTTT.

The chain recombines TRBV21-1 with TRBJ1-1; the table's D call TRBD1 went unverified against the DNA. TRBV21-1 is annotated as a pseudogene. The length of the CDR3 is 11 residues. This CDR3 reads CASTPGAEAFF. The CDR3 region has the DNA TGTGCCAGCACCCCAGGGGCTGAAGCTTTCTTT.

This chain connects TRBV19 to TRBJ2-5; 9 bases are shared with TRBD2. The CDR3 is 16 residues long. V shed 6 bases and J 2 bases; nucleotides not matched to a gene: 10. The V gene's germline CDR1 is LNHDA and CDR2 SQIVND (reference sequence). The CDR3 spells CASSPSSGVVQETQYF. The CDR3, as DNA: TGTGCCAGTAGCCCGTCTAGCGGGGTTGTGCAAGAGACCCAGTACTTC. The full variable domain, with the rest looked up from reference TRBV19 and TRBJ2-5, is DGGITQSPKYLFRKEGQNVTLSCEQNLNHDAMYWYRQDPGQGLRLIYYSQIVNDFQKGDIAEGYSVSREKKESFPLTVTSAQKNPTAFYLCASSPSSGVVQETQYFGPGTRLLVL.

V and J are TRBV6-5 and TRBJ2-5, with 7 nucleotides matching TRBD2. Germline CDR1 reads MNHEY; CDR2 reads SVGAGI. The trim removed 0 bases at V and 5 bases at J, leaving 6 bases unmatched. CDR3 length: 15 amino acids. CDR3 DNA: TGTGCCAGCAGTTACTCGGGAGGGGCAGGGGAGACCCAGTACTTC. This codes for CASSYSGGAGETQYF.

The rearrangement joins TRBV29-1 to TRBJ2-7, with 8 nucleotides matching TRBD1. The CDR3 has 13 residues. The germline V gene encodes CDR1 SQVTM and CDR2 ANQGSEA. The V and J ends lost 4 bases and 2 bases, in that order; junction bases with no gene match: 4. DNA of the CDR3: TGCAGCGTTGCCACAGGGGGACCCTACGAGCAGTACTTC. Its protein product is CSVATGGPYEQYF.

The chain combines TRBV6-1 with TRBJ2-2, with 9 bases that match TRBD1. Germline loops: CDR1 MNHNS, CDR2 SASEGT. The ends lost 6 bases at V and 6 bases at J; junction bases unmatched: 8. This CDR3 is 15 amino acids long. The CDR3 DNA is TGTGCCAGCAGCAGGGACAGGGTGGTTCCCGGGGAGCTGTTTTTT. Amino acid sequence: CASSRDRVVPGELFF.

The J gene is TRBJ1-5, the V gene TRBV9; D may be TRBD1 (6 bases). The CDR3 runs 20 residues. V lost 0 bases to trimming and J lost 0 bases, with 22 bases between them. Germline loops: CDR1 SGDLS, CDR2 YYNGEE. CDR3 amino acids: CASSVENPWGQCDSNQPQHF. The CDR3 DNA reads as TGTGCCAGCAGCGTAGAGAACCCTTGGGGGCAGTGCGATAGCAATCAGCCCCAGCATTTT.

The chain links TRBV10-1 to TRBJ1-1, with D hard to call. Germline CDR1 reads WNHNN; CDR2 reads SYGVQD (reference sequence). CDR3 length: 14 residues. V shed 0 bases and J shed 1 base, with 6 bases lying between them. CDR3 sequence: CASSESSGNTEAFF. For the CDR3, the DNA is TGCGCCAGCAGTGAGTCCTCGGGGAACACTGAAGCTTTCTTT.

The chain employs TRBV7-2 and TRBJ2-7; TRBD1 matches at 8 bases. V shed 5 bases and J 1 base; nucleotides not matched to a gene: 7. This CDR3 contains 15 residues. Looked up from germline, CDR1 is SGHTA and CDR2 is FQGNSA. The CDR3, as DNA: TGTGCCAGCAGCCAGGACAGGGAAGTATCCTACGAGCAGTACTTC. Translation: CASSQDREVSYEQYF. Using reference TRBV7-2 and TRBJ2-7 for the parts outside the CDR3, the full variable domain is GAGVSQSPSNKVTEKGKDVELRCDPISGHTALYWYRQSLGQGLEFLIYFQGNSAPDKSGLPSDRFSAERTGGSVSTLTIQRTQQEDSAVYLCASSQDREVSYEQYFGPGTRLTVT.

For the CDR3, the DNA is TGTGCCAGCAGCTTAGGGGGGAAGGGCAATGAGCAGTTCTTC. Residues: CASSLGGKGNEQFF. The V gene is TRBV7-8, the J gene TRBJ2-1; D might be TRBD1 or TRBD2, each matching 5 bases. V was pared by 1 base and J by 6 bases, with 10 bases between. The CDR3 runs 14 residues. Germline values: CDR1 SGHVS, CDR2 FQNEAQ. Based on the CDR3 plus reference TRBV7-8 and TRBJ2-1, the full variable domain is GAGVSQSPRYKVAKRGQDVALRCDPISGHVSLFWYQQALGQGPEFLTYFQNEAQLDKSGLPSDRFFAERPEGSVSTLKIQRTQQEDSAVYLCASSLGGKGNEQFFGPGTRLTVL.

The chain uses TRBV13 and TRBJ2-3; D call uncertain. Germline V gene lookup returns CDR1 PRHDT and CDR2 FYEKMQ (reference sequence). The CDR3 length is 16 residues. Trimming left V 5 bases short and J 2 bases short, with 17 bases between. This CDR3 is CASSPSFGVVTDTQYF. The CDR3 DNA reads as TGTGCCAGCAGCCCGTCCTTCGGAGTTGTCACAGATACGCAGTATTTT.

J is TRBJ1-2 and V is TRBV11-3; D possibly corresponds to TRBD1 (5 bases). The CDR3 runs to 13 residues. V lost 5 bases and J 6 bases, leaving 13 bases between the germline ends. Germline loops: CDR1 SGHNT, CDR2 YENEEA. The CDR3 DNA follows: TGTGCCAGCAGCCCCACCCAGGGAAATGGCTACACCTTC. Its protein is CASSPTQGNGYTF.

The chain recombines TRBV2 with TRBJ1-1; D remains unclear. The CDR3 sequence is 12 residues long. V shed 6 bases and J shed 1 base, with 6 bases lying between them. CDR1 and CDR2 from the germline V gene are SNHLY and FYNNEI. The CDR3 reads CASRLTNTEAFF. The CDR3 DNA follows: TGTGCCAGCAGGTTGACGAACACTGAAGCTTTCTTT.

V gene TRBV5-1 combines with J gene TRBJ1-2; TRBD1 agrees at 8 bases. The CDR3 loop spans 15 amino acids. CDR1 is SGHRS and CDR2 is YFSETQ in the germline V gene. Trimming at V came to 0 bases and at J to 6 bases, leaving 7 bases not matched to a gene. This CDR3 is CASSLEVDRVNGYTF. CDR3 DNA sequence: TGCGCCAGCAGCTTGGAAGTGGACAGGGTGAATGGCTACACCTTC.

The chain recombines TRBV6-6 with TRBJ2-1; no clear D gene. Germline V lookup: CDR1 MNHNY, CDR2 SVGAGI (reference sequence). The CDR3 spans 13 residues. Trimming took 2 bases from V and 10 from J, leaving 12 bases between them. The CDR3 spells CASSYGSGFEQFF. Here the CDR3 DNA reads TGTGCCAGCAGTTACGGGTCCGGATTCGAGCAGTTCTTC.

This chain connects TRBV7-3 to TRBJ1-3; no clear D gene. The V and J ends lost 9 bases and 0 bases respectively, with 21 bases between them. This CDR3 is 17 amino acids long. Germline V CDR1 and CDR2: SGHTA, FQGTGA. In DNA, the CDR3 is TGTGCCAGGCCCCCCACCCGAGGAGGAGACTCTGGAAACACCATATATTTT. Its protein product is CARPPTRGGDSGNTIYF.

The chain is built from TRBV5-1 and TRBJ2-3, with 7 bases matching TRBD2. J was trimmed by 0 bases and V by 0 bases; bases with no gene match: 4. Germline CDR1 reads SGHRS; CDR2 reads YFSETQ. The CDR3 sequence is 16 residues long. The CDR3 spells CASSLDGAGSTDTQYF. CDR3 DNA sequence: TGCGCCAGCAGCTTGGATGGAGCGGGGAGCACAGATACGCAGTATTTT.

The chain carries TRBV7-8 and TRBJ1-1, with 7 bases lining up with TRBD1. This CDR3 spans 14 amino acids. V gave up 8 bases and J gave up 0 bases; unmatched junction bases: 6. The germline CDR1 and CDR2 sequences are SGHVS and FQNEAQ. In DNA form, the CDR3 reads TGTGCCAGCGGGGAGACAGGGTTGAACACTGAAGCTTTCTTT. Protein sequence: CASGETGLNTEAFF.

J is TRBJ1-1 and V is TRBV6-5; no clear D gene. Germline V gene data show CDR1 as MNHEY and CDR2 as SVGAGI. The CDR3 covers 13 residues. V was cut by 2 bases and J by 5 bases, with 9 bases left in between. The chain's CDR3 is CASSYRGWTEAFF. The CDR3 coding sequence is TGTGCCAGCAGTTACCGGGGTTGGACTGAAGCTTTCTTT.